Listed below are T cell receptor beta chains from one sample, sequenced in a study of early stage breast cancer tumors. Sequenced by immunoSEQ multiplex PCR; TCRdb stores in-frame clones only, minus some. The data show approximately 52,000 clones, with about 83% seen just once and approximately 1.5% held by the top ten. Sequences were obtained from blood. The receptors were sampled from a person aged 50 to 59 with breast cancer. The CDR3 runs from the conserved cysteine through the conserved F or W. D genes are given only for firm matches. Rows may omit the clone size; those that give it use once, few, many or a size class.

NA	TRBV7-9	TRBJ2-6	TRBD1	CASSFASGQGPSGANVLTF	TGTGCCAGCAGCTTCGCGTCGGGACAGGGGCCTTCTGGGGCCAACGTCCTGACTTTC
NA	TRBV19	TRBJ1-1	NA	CASKMGGLNTEAFF	TGTGCCAGTAAAATGGGAGGGCTGAACACTGAAGCTTTCTTT
NA	TRBV21-1	TRBJ1-5	NA	CASRKTGWGYQPQHF	TGTGCCAGCAGGAAGACAGGATGGGGTTATCAGCCCCAGCATTTT
NA	TRBV6-5	TRBJ1-4	NA	CASSYSNPPREKLFF	TGTGCCAGCAGTTACTCGAACCCCCCCAGAGAAAAACTGTTTTTT
NA	TRBV6-5	TRBJ1-6	NA	CASSFKGSKYNSPLHF	TGTGCCAGCAGTTTCAAGGGAAGTAAATATAATTCACCCCTCCACTTT
NA	TRBV28	TRBJ1-2	NA	CASSLPQTFYGYTF	TGTGCCAGCAGTTTACCTCAGACCTTCTATGGCTACACCTTC
NA	TRBV18	TRBJ1-2	NA	CASSPPNPPYGYTF	TGTGCCAGCTCACCACCGAACCCCCCCTATGGCTACACCTTC
NA	TRBV5-5	TRBJ1-1	NA	CASSFTWSSEAFF	TGTGCCAGCAGCTTTACCTGGTCAAGTGAAGCTTTCTTT
NA	TRBV5-1	TRBJ2-5	TRBD1	CASSPGQGTTQYF	TGCGCCAGCAGCCCGGGACAGGGGACGACCCAGTACTTC
NA	TRBV10-3	TRBJ2-7	TRBD2	CAILAGGHEQYF	TGTGCCATCCTAGCGGGAGGGCACGAGCAGTACTTC
NA	TRBV5-4	TRBJ2-4	TRBD2	CASPLTSGDGLGWIQYF	TGTGCCAGCCCCCTCACTAGCGGAGATGGCTTAGGTTGGATTCAGTACTTC
NA	TRBV28	TRBJ1-1	NA	CASSSAFSRGNTEAFF	TGTGCCAGCAGTTCCGCCTTCTCCCGGGGGAACACTGAAGCTTTCTTT
NA	TRBV6-5	TRBJ1-4	TRBD1	CASRRQGWEKLFF	TGTGCCAGCAGACGACAGGGGTGGGAAAAACTGTTTTTT
NA	TRBV7-9	TRBJ2-3	NA	CASSLQGATADTQYF	TGTGCCAGCAGCCTCCAGGGAGCGACTGCAGATACGCAGTATTTT
NA	TRBV7-2	TRBJ2-5	NA	CASSRVREETQYF	TGTGCCAGCAGCCGAGTAAGGGAAGAGACCCAGTACTTC
NA	TRBV6-5	TRBJ1-2	NA	CASSTGVGRRYGYTF	TGTGCCAGCAGTACTGGGGTCGGACGGCGCTATGGCTACACCTTC
NA	TRBV19	TRBJ1-1	NA	CASTSGLSAFF	TGTGCCAGTACCTCGGGACTAAGTGCTTTCTTT
NA	TRBV30	TRBJ1-5	NA	CACQSYSNQPQHF	TGTGCCTGTCAGAGTTATAGCAATCAGCCCCAGCATTTT
NA	TRBV10-3	TRBJ2-3	NA	CAISGAPTVLPDTQYF	TGTGCCATCAGTGGTGCCCCGACAGTCCTCCCAGATACGCAGTATTTT
NA	TRBV5-1	TRBJ1-4	TRBD1	CASSLDREGEKLFF	TGCGCCAGCAGCCTGGACAGGGAGGGCGAAAAACTGTTTTTT
once	TRBV6-6	TRBJ2-2	NA	CASSYLNTGELFF	TGTGCCAGCAGTTACTTAAACACCGGGGAGCTGTTTTTT
few	TRBV4-2	TRBJ2-7	TRBD2	CASSQTSGAYEQYF	TGTGCCAGCAGCCAGACTAGCGGGGCCTACGAGCAGTACTTC
NA	TRBV9	TRBJ2-2	NA	CASSPQGSGGELFF	TGTGCCAGCAGCCCCCAGGGGAGCGGCGGGGAGCTGTTTTTT
NA	TRBV7-2	TRBJ2-5	TRBD2	CASSLAGSPETQYF	TGTGCCAGCAGTCTAGCGGGGTCCCCAGAGACCCAGTACTTC
NA	TRBV7-9	TRBJ2-6	NA	CASSFSLQAVLSGANVLTF	TGTGCCAGCAGCTTTTCACTACAAGCGGTACTCTCTGGGGCCAACGTCCTGACTTTC
NA	TRBV28	TRBJ2-7	NA	CASYEGSTYEQYF	TGTGCCAGCTATGAGGGGTCGACCTACGAGCAGTACTTC
once	TRBV7-8	TRBJ2-5	NA	CASSLDTGQETQYF	TGTGCCAGCAGCTTAGATACAGGGCAAGAGACCCAGTACTTC
few	TRBV10-3	TRBJ2-7	NA	CAISESFEQYF	TGTGCCATCAGTGAGTCCTTCGAGCAGTACTTC
NA	TRBV5-1	TRBJ2-4	TRBD2	CASSPSAGLAFVLYF	TGCGCCAGCAGTCCGTCGGCGGGACTAGCTTTTGTTCTTTACTTC
NA	TRBV5-5	TRBJ2-3	NA	CASSLEQGLTDTQYF	TGTGCCAGCAGCTTGGAACAGGGTTTGACAGATACGCAGTATTTT
NA	TRBV4-2	TRBJ2-7	TRBD2	CASSQGRGGPLNEQYF	TGTGCCAGCAGCCAAGGGAGGGGAGGGCCGTTGAACGAGCAGTACTTC
medium-sized	TRBV11-2	TRBJ2-5	NA	CASSWTQGGRETQYF	TGTGCCAGCAGCTGGACCCAAGGGGGTCGAGAGACCCAGTACTTC
once	TRBV6-4	TRBJ2-5	TRBD2	CASSSRLAQQETQYF	TGTGCCAGCAGCTCCCGACTAGCGCAACAAGAGACCCAGTACTTC
few	TRBV2	TRBJ1-2	NA	CASQGTHNYGYTF	TGTGCCAGCCAGGGGACCCATAACTATGGCTACACCTTC
NA	TRBV4-3	TRBJ1-1	TRBD1	CASSRWLQGRNTEAFF	TGCGCCAGCAGCCGATGGTTACAGGGGCGGAACACTGAAGCTTTCTTT
NA	TRBV19	TRBJ2-1	TRBD1	CASSIRTGDNEQFF	TGTGCCAGTAGTATTAGGACAGGGGATAATGAGCAGTTCTTC
few	TRBV19	TRBJ1-6	TRBD1	CASSMGTGGNSPLHF	TGTGCCAGTAGTATGGGGACAGGGGGTAATTCACCCCTCCACTTT
NA	TRBV6-5	TRBJ2-1	NA	CASSYGSRPYGEQFF	TGTGCCAGCAGTTACGGGAGCAGGCCTTATGGTGAGCAGTTCTTC
NA	TRBV18	TRBJ1-5	TRBD1	CASSAQGGSNQPQHF	TGTGCCAGCTCAGCCCAGGGGGGTAGCAATCAGCCCCAGCATTTT
NA	TRBV2	TRBJ2-6	NA	CASSDPNSGANVLTF	TGTGCCAGCAGTGACCCGAACTCTGGGGCCAACGTCCTGACTTTC
NA	TRBV30	TRBJ1-1	TRBD1	CAWRNVDRGSSEAFF	TGTGCCTGGAGAAACGTGGACAGGGGGAGCTCTGAAGCTTTCTTT
NA	TRBV18	TRBJ2-5	TRBD2	CASSPNGLAVEIQYF	TGTGCCAGCTCACCAAACGGACTAGCGGTAGAGATCCAGTACTTC
NA	TRBV7-9	TRBJ2-1	TRBD2	CAVGLAGGNEQFF	TGTGCCGTAGGACTAGCGGGAGGAAATGAGCAGTTCTTC
NA	TRBV9	TRBJ2-7	TRBD2	CASSVGLAGDRYEQYF	TGTGCCAGCAGCGTAGGGTTAGCGGGAGATCGGTACGAGCAGTACTTC
NA	TRBV2	TRBJ1-5	TRBD1	CAGNRDRSQPQHF	TGTGCCGGCAACAGGGACAGGTCACAGCCCCAGCATTTT
NA	TRBV11-2	TRBJ2-1	TRBD2	CASSYRDYTEQFF	TGTGCCAGCAGCTACCGGGACTACACTGAGCAGTTCTTC